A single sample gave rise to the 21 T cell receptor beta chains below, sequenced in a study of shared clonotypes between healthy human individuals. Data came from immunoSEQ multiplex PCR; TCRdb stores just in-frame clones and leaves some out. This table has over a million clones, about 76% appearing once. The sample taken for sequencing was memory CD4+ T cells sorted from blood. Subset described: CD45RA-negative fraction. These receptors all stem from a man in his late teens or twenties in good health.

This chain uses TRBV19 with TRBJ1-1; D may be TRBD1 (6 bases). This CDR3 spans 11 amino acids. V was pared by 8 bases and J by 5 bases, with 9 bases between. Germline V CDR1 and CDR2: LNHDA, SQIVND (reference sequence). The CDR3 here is CASQGMTEAFF. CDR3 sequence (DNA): TGTGCCAGTCAGGGGATGACTGAAGCTTTCTTT.

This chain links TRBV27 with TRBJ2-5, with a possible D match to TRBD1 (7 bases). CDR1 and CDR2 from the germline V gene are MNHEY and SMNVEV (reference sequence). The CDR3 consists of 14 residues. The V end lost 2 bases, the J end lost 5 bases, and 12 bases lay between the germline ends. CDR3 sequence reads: CASSLLSGGETQYF. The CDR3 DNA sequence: TGTGCCAGCAGTTTACTATCAGGGGGGGAGACCCAGTACTTC.

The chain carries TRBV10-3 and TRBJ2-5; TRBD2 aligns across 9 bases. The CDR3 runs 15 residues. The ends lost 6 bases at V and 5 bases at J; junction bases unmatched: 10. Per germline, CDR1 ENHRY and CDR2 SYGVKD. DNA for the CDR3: TGTGCCATCAGGGATGGCGGGAGGGCCGGTGAGACCCAGTACTTC. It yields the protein CAIRDGGRAGETQYF.

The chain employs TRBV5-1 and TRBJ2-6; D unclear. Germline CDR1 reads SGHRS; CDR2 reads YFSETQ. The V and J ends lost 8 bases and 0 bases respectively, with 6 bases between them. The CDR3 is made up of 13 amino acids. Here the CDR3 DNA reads TGCGCCAGTCTACACTCTGGGGCCAACGTCCTGACTTTC. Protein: CASLHSGANVLTF.

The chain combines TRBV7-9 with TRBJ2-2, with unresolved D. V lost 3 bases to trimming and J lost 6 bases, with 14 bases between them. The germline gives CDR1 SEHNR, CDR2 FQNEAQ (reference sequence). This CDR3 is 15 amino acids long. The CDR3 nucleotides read TGTGCCAGCAGCTTTTTTGGTTTTCGTGCCGGGGAGCTGTTTTTT. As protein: CASSFFGFRAGELFF.

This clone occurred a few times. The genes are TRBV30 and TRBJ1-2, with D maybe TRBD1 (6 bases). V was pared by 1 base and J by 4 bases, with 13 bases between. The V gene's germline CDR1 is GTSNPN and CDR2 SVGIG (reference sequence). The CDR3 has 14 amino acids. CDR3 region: CAWSGYGTSYGYTF. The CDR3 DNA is TGTGCCTGGAGTGGATACGGGACAAGCTATGGCTACACCTTC.

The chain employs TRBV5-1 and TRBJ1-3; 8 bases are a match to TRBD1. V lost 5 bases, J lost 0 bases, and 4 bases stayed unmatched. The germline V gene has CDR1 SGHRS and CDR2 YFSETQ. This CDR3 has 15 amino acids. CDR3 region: CASRRDRSSGNTIYF. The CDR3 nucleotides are TGCGCCAGCAGACGGGACAGGAGCTCTGGAAACACCATATATTTT.

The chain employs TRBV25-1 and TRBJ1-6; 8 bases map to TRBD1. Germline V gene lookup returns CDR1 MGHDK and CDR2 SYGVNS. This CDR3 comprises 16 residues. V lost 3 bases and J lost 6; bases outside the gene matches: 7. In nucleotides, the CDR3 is TGTGCCAGCAGTGACCCTAGACAGGGGAGTAATTCACCCCTCCACTTT. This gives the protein CASSDPRQGSNSPLHF.

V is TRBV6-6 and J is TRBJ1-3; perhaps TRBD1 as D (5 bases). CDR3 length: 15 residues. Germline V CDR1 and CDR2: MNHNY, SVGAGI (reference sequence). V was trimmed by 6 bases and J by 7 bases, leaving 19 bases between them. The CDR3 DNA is TGTGCCAGCAGCCTCGACGGGACCTCTCTGAACACCATATATTTT. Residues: CASSLDGTSLNTIYF.

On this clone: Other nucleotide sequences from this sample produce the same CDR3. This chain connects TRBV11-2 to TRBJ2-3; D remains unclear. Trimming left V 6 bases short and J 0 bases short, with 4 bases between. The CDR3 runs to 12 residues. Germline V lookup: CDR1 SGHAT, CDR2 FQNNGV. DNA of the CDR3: TGTGCCAGCAGTTTTAGCACAGATACGCAGTATTTT. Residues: CASSFSTDTQYF.

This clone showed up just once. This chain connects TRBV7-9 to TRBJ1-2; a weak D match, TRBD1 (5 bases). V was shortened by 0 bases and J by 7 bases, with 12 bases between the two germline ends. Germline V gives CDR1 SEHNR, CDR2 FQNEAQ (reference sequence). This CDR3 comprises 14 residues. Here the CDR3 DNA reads TGTGCCAGCAGCTTAGCCCCGGGGGAAAGTGGCTACACCTTC. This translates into CASSLAPGESGYTF.

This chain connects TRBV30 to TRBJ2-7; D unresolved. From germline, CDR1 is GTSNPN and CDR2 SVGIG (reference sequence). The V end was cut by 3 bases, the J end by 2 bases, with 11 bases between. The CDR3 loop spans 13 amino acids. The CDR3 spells CAWRPLGPYEQYF. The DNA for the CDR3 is TGTGCCTGGAGACCCTTAGGCCCCTACGAGCAGTACTTC.

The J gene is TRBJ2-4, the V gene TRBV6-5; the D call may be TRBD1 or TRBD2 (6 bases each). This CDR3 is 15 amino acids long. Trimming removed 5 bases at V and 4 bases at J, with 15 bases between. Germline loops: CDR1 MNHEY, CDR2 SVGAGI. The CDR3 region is CASSVVGGQKNIQYF. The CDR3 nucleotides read TGTGCCAGCAGTGTGGTAGGGGGGCAAAAAAACATTCAGTACTTC.

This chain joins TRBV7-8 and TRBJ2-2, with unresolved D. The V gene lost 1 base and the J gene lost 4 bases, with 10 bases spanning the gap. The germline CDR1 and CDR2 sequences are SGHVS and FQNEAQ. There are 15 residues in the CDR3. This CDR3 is CASSLGLVGTGELFF. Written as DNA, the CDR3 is TGTGCCAGCAGCTTAGGTCTGGTGGGCACCGGGGAGCTGTTTTTT. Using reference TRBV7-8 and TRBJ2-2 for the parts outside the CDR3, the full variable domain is GAGVSQSPRYKVAKRGQDVALRCDPISGHVSLFWYQQALGQGPEFLTYFQNEAQLDKSGLPSDRFFAERPEGSVSTLKIQRTQQEDSAVYLCASSLGLVGTGELFFGEGSRLTVL.

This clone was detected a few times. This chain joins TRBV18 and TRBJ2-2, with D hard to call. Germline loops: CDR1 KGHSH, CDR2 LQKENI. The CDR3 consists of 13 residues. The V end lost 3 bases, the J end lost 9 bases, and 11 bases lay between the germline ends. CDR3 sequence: CASSPGTFRELFF. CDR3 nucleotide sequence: TGTGCCAGCTCACCCGGCACCTTTCGGGAGCTGTTTTTT.

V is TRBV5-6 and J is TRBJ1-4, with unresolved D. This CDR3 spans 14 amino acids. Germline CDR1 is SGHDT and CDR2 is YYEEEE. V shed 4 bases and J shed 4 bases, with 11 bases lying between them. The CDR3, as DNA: TGTGCCAGCAGCCGGGCGGAAGTTAATGAAAAACTGTTTTTT. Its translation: CASSRAEVNEKLFF.

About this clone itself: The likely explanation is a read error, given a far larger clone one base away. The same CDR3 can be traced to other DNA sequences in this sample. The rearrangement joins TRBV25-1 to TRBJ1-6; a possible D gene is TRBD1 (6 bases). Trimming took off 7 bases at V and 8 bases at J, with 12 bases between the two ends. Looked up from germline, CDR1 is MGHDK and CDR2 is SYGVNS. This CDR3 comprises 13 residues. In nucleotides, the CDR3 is TGTGCCAGCAAACAGGGCGATTATTCACCCCTCCACTTT. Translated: CASKQGDYSPLHF.

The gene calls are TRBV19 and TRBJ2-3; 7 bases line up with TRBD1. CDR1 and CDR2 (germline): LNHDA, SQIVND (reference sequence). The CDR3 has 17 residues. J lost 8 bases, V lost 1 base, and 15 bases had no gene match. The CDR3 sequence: CASSIGRDSLGYGTQYF. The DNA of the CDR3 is TGTGCCAGTAGTATAGGCAGGGACAGCCTAGGTTACGGTACGCAGTATTTT.

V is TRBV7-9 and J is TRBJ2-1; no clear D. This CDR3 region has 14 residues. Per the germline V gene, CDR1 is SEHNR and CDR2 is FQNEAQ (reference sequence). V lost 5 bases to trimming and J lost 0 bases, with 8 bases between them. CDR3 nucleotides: TGTGCCAGCAGCCGTCAGAGCTCCTACAATGAGCAGTTCTTC. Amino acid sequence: CASSRQSSYNEQFF.

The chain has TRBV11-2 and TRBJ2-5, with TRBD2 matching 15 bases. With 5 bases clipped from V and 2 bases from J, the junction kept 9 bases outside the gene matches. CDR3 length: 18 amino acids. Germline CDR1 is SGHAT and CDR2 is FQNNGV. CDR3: CASSEKSGLAGGQETQYF. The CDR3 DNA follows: TGTGCCAGCAGCGAAAAGTCCGGACTAGCGGGGGGGCAAGAGACCCAGTACTTC.

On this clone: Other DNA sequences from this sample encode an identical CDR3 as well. CDR3 amino acids: CASSLVGTGVYEQYF. The CDR3 coding sequence is TGTGCCAGCAGCTTAGTGGGGACAGGAGTCTACGAGCAGTACTTC. The chain is built from TRBV11-2 and TRBJ2-7; 8 bases match TRBD1. V shed 1 base and J 3 bases; nucleotides not matched to a gene: 5. Looked up from germline, CDR1 is SGHAT and CDR2 is FQNNGV. There are 15 residues in the CDR3.